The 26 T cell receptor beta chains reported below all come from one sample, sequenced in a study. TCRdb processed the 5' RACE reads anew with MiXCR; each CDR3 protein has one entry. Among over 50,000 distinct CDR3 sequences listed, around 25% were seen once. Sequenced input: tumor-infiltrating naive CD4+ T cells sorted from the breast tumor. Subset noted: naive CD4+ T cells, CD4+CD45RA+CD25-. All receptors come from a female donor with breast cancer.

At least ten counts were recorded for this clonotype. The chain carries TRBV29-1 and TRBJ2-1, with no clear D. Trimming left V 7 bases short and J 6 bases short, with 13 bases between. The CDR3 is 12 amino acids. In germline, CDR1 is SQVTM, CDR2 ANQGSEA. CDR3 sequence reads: CSAADGVNEQFF. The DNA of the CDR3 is TGCAGCGCCGCGGATGGGGTCAATGAGCAGTTCTTC.

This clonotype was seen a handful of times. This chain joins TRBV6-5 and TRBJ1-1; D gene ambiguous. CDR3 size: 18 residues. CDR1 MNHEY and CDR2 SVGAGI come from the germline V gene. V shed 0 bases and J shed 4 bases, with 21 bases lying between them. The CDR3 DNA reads TGTGCCAGCAGTTACTCGAGTTGGCCAGAGCATGCGATCACTGAAGCTTTCTTT. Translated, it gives CASSYSSWPEHAITEAFF.

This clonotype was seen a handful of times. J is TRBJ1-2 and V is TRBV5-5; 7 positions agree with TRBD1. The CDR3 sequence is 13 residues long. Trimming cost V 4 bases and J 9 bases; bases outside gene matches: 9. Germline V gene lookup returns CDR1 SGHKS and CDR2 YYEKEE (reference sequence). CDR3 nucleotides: TGTGCCAGCAGCCCGATGACAGGGTTTAGCTACACCTTC. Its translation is CASSPMTGFSYTF.

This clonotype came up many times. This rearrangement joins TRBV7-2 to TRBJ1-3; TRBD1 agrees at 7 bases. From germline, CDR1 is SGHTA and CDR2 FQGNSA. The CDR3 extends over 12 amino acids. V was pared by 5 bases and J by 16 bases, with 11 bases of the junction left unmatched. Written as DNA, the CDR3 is TGTGCCAGCAGCACACGACAGGACAGGCTGTATTTT. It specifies CASSTRQDRLYF.

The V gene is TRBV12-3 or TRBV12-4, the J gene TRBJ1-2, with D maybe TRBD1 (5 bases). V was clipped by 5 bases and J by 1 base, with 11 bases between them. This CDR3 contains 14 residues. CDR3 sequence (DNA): TGTGCCAGCAGTACCAGACAGAGTAACTATGGCTACACCTTC. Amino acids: CASSTRQSNYGYTF.

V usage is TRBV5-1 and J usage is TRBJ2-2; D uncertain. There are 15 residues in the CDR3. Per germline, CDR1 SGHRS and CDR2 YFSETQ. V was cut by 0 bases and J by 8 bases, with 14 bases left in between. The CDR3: CASSLVQTTIGELFF. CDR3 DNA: TGCGCCAGCAGCTTGGTACAAACTACAATAGGGGAGCTGTTTTTT.

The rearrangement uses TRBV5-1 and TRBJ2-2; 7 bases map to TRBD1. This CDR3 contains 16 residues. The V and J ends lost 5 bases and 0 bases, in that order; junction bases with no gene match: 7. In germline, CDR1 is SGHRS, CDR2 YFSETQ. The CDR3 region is CASSLSGTANTGELFF. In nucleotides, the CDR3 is TGCGCCAGCAGTCTTTCCGGGACAGCGAACACCGGGGAGCTGTTTTTT. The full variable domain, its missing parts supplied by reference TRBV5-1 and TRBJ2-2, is KAGVTQTPRYLIKTRGQQVTLSCSPISGHRSVSWYQQTPGQGLQFLFEYFSETQRNKGNFPGRFSGRQFSNSRSEMNVSTLELGDSALYLCASSLSGTANTGELFFGEGSRLTVL.

The CDR3 nucleotides read TGTGCCAGCAGTCAATGGAGTCGGGGACCGAACACCGGGGAGCTGTTTTTT. This gives the protein CASSQWSRGPNTGELFF. The V and J genes are TRBV7-9 and TRBJ2-2; D may correspond to TRBD1 or TRBD2 (5 bases each). The CDR3 is 17 amino acids. In germline, CDR1 is SEHNR, CDR2 FQNEAQ (reference sequence). The V gene lost 6 bases and the J gene lost 0 bases, with 17 bases spanning the gap.

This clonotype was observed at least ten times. The DNA for the CDR3 is TGTGCCAGCAGCGGAGACAGGCCCACCGGGGAGCTGTTTTTT. It codes for CASSGDRPTGELFF. The chain combines TRBV7-2 with TRBJ2-2, with a weak D call TRBD1 (6 bases). V was pared by 5 bases and J by 4 bases, with 11 bases between. Germline CDR1 is SGHTA and CDR2 is FQGNSA. This CDR3 has 14 amino acids. The full variable domain, completed using reference TRBV7-2 and TRBJ2-2, is GAGVSQSPSNKVTEKGKDVELRCDPISGHTALYWYRQSLGQGLEFLIYFQGNSAPDKSGLPSDRFSAERTGGSVSTLTIQRTQQEDSAVYLCASSGDRPTGELFFGEGSRLTVL.

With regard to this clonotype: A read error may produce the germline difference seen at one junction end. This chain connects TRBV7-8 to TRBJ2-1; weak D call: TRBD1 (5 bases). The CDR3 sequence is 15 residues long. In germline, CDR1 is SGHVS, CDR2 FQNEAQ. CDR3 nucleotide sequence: TGTGCCAGCAGCCAGGACACCTACTCCCACAATGAGCAGTTCTTC. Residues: CASSQDTYSHNEQFF.

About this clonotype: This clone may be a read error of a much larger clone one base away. The CDR3 nucleotides read TGTGCCAGCAGCTGGCGACTAGCGGGGACCACAGATACGCAGTATTTT. Translated, it gives CASSWRLAGTTDTQYF. This chain joins TRBV7-2 and TRBJ2-3, with 11 nucleotides matching TRBD2. The CDR3 consists of 16 residues. CDR1 is SGHTA and CDR2 is FQGNSA in the germline V gene. Trimming took 4 bases from V and 2 from J; bases not matched to a gene: 5. Filled out from reference TRBV7-2 and TRBJ2-3, the complete variable domain reads GAGVSQSPSNKVTEKGKDVELRCDPISGHTALYWYRQSLGQGLEFLIYFQGNSAPDKSGLPSDRFSAERTGGSVSTLTIQRTQQEDSAVYLCASSWRLAGTTDTQYFGPGTRLTVL.

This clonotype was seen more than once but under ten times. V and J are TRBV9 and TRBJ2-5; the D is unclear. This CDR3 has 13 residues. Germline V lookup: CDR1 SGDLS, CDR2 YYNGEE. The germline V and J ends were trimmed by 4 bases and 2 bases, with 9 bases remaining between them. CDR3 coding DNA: TGTGCCAGCAGCCTGACCGCACAAGAGACCCAGTACTTC. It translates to CASSLTAQETQYF.

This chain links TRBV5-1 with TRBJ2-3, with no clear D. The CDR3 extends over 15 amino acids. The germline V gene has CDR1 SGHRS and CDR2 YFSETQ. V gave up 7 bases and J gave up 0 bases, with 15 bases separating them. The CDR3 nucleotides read TGCGCCAGCCGTCCCGAGCCATCAAGCACAGATACGCAGTATTTT. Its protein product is CASRPEPSSTDTQYF.

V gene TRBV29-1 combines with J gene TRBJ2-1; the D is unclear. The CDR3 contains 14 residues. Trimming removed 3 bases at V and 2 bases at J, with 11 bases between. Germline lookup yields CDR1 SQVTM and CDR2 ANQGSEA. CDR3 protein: CSVDPAQAYNEQFF. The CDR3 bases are TGCAGCGTTGATCCGGCTCAAGCCTACAATGAGCAGTTCTTC.

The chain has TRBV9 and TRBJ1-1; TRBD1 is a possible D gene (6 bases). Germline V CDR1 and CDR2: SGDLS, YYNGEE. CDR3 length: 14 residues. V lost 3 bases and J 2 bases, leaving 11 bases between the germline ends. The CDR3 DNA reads TGTGCCAGCAGCGCCCTGGGACACAACACTGAAGCTTTCTTT. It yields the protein CASSALGHNTEAFF. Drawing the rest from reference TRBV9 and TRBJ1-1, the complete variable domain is DSGVTQTPKHLITATGQRVTLRCSPRSGDLSVYWYQQSLDQGLQFLIQYYNGEERAKGNILERFSAQQFPDLHSELNLSSLELGDSALYFCASSALGHNTEAFFGQGTRLTVV.

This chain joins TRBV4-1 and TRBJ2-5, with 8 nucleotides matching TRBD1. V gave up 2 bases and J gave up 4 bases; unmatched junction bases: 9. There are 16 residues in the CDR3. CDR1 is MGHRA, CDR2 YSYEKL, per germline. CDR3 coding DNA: TGCGCCAGCAGCCAACATGGGTTTGGACAGGGAGAGACCCAGTACTTC. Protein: CASSQHGFGQGETQYF.

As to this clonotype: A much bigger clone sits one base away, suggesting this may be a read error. CDR3 sequence: CSARSGGNQPQHF. The CDR3 nucleotides are TGCAGTGCTAGATCGGGGGGTAATCAGCCCCAGCATTTT. The rearrangement links TRBV20-1 to TRBJ1-5; possibly TRBD1 for D (5 bases). V lost 2 bases and J lost 4, with 9 bases in between. The CDR3 covers 13 residues. The germline V gene encodes CDR1 DFQATT and CDR2 SNEGSKA (reference sequence).

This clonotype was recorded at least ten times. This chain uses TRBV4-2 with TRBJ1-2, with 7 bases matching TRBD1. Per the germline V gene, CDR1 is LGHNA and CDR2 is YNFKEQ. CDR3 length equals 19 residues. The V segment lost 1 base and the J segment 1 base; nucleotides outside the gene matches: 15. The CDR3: CASSQGGGTVRLNNYGYTF. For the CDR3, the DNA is TGTGCCAGCAGCCAAGGTGGCGGGACAGTACGTCTCAATAACTATGGCTACACCTTC.

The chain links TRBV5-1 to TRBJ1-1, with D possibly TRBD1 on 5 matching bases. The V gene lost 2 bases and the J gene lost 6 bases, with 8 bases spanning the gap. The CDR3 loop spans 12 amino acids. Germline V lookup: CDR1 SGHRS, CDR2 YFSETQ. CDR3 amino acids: CASSLEGAEAFF. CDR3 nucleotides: TGCGCCAGCAGCTTAGAAGGGGCTGAAGCTTTCTTT.

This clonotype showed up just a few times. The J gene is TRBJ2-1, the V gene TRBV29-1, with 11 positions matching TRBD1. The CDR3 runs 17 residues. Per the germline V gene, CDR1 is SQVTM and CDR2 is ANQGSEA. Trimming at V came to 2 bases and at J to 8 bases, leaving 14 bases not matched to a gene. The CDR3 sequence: CSVEKIRDRGISDEQFF. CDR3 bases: TGCAGCGTTGAAAAGATTCGGGACAGGGGGATTTCGGATGAGCAGTTCTTC.

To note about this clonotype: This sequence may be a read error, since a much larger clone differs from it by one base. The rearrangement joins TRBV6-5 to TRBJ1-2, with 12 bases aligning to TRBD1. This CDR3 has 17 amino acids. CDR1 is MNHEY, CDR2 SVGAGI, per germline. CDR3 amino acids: CTSSIRLGQGARHGYTF. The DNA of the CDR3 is TGTACCAGCTCCATAAGATTGGGACAGGGGGCGCGCCATGGCTACACCTTC.

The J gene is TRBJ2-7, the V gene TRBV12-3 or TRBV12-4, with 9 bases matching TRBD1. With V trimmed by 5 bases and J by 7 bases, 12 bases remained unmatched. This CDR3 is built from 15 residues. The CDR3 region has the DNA TGTGCCAGCAGTCTCTACCGGGACAGGGATAGGGAGCAGTACTTC. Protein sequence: CASSLYRDRDREQYF.

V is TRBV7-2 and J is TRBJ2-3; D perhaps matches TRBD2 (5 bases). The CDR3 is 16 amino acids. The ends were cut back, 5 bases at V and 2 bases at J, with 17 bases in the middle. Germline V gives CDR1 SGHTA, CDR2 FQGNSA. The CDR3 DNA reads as TGTGCCAGCAGCGCCGGACTCCACCAACCCACAGATACGCAGTATTTT. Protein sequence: CASSAGLHQPTDTQYF. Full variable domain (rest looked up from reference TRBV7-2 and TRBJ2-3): GAGVSQSPSNKVTEKGKDVELRCDPISGHTALYWYRQSLGQGLEFLIYFQGNSAPDKSGLPSDRFSAERTGGSVSTLTIQRTQQEDSAVYLCASSAGLHQPTDTQYFGPGTRLTVL.

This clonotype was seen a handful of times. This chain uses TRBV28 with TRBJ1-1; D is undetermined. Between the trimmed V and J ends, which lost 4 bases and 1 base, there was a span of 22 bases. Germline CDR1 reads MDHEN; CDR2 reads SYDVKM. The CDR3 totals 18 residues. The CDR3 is CASSSDPGRAFGNTEAFF. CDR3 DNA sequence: TGTGCCAGCAGTTCAGACCCGGGGAGGGCTTTCGGGAACACTGAAGCTTTCTTT.

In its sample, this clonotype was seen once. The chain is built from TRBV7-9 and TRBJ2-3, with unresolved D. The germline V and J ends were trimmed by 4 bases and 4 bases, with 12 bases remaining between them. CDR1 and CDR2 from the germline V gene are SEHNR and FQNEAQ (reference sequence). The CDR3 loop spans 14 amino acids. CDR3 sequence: CASSYILVADTQYF. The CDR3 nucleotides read TGTGCCAGCAGCTACATTCTTGTTGCAGATACGCAGTATTTT.

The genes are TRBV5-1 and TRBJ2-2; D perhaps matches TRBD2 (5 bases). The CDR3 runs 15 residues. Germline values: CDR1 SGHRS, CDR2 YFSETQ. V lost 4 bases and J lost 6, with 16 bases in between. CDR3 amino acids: CASSTRTGGPGELFF. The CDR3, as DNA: TGCGCCAGCAGCACGAGGACCGGAGGCCCCGGGGAGCTGTTTTTT.